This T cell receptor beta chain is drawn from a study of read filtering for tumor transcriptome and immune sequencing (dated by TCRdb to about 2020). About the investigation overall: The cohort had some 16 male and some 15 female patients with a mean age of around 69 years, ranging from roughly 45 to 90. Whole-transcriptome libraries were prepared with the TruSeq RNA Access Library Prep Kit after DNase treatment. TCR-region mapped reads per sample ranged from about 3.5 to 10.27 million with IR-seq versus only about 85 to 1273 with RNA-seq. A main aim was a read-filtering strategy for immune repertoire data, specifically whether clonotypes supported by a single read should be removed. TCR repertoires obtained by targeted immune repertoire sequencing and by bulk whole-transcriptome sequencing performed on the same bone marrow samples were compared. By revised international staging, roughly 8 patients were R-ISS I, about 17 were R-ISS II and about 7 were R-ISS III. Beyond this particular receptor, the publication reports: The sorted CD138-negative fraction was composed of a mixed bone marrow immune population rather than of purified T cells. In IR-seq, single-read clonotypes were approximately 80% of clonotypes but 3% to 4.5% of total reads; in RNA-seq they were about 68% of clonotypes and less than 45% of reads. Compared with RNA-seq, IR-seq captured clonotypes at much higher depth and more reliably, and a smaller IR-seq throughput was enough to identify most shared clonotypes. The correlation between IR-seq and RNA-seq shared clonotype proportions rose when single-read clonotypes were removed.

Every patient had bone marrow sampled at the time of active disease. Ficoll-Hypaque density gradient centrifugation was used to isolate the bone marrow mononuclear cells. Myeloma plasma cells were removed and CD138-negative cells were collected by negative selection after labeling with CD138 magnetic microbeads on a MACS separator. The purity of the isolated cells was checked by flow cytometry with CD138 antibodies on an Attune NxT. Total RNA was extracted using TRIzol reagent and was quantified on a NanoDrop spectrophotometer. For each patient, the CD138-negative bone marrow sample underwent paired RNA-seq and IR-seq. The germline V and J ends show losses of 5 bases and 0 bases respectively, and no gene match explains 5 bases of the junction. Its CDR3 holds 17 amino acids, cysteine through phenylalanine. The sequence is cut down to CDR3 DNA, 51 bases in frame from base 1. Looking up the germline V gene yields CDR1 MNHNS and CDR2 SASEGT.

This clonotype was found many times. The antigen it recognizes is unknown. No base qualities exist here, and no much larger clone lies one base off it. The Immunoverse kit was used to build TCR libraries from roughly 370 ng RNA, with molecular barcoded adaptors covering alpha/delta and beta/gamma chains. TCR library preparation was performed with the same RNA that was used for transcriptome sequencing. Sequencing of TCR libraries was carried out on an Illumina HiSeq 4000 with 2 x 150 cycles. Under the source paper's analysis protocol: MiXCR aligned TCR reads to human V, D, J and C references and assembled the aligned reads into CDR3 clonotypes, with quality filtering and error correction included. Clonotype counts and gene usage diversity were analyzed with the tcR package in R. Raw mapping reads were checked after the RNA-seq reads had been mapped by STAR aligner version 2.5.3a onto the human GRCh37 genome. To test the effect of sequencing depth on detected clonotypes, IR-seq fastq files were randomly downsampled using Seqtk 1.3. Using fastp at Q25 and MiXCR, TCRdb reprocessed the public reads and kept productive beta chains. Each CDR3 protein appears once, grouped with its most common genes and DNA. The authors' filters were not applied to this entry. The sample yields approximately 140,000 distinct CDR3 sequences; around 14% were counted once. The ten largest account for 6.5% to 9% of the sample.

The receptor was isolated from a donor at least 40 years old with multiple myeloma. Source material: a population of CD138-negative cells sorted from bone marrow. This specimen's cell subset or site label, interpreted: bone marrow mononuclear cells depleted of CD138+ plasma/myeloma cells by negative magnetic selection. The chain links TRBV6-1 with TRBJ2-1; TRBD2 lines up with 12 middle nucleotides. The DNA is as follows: TGTGCCAGCAGTACTAGCGGGAGGTTCAGCTCCTACAATGAGCAGTTCTTC. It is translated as CASSTSGRFSSYNEQFF.